Below, 30 T cell receptor beta chains from the same sample are listed, as sequenced in a study of blood T cell repertoires in COVID-19. The table came from immunoSEQ multiplex PCR; TCRdb's copy has only in-frame clones and leaves some out. The profile covers some 20,000 clones, with about 85% appearing a single time and around 9.9% taken by the ten largest. The sequenced material came from peripheral blood. Receptors originate from a human donor in a cohort sampled during active COVID-19.

The chain combines TRBV23-1 with TRBJ2-7, with 8 bases that match TRBD1. TRBV23-1 qualifies as an ORF whose function is uncertain. The CDR3 runs to 11 residues. Unmatched junction bases numbered 5, after V lost 8 bases and J lost 8 bases. Here the CDR3 reads CASADREKQYF. CDR3 nucleotide sequence: TGCGCCAGCGCGGACAGGGAAAAGCAGTACTTC.

The V call is TRBV5-1, the J call TRBJ2-7; TRBD1 matches 7 bases. Per the germline V gene, CDR1 is SGHRS and CDR2 is YFSETQ. CDR3 length: 17 amino acids. Trimming removed 0 bases from V and 0 bases from J; junction bases left unmatched: 9. The CDR3 nucleotides read TGCGCCAGCAGCTTGGGTATCGGGACAGCGAGCTCCTACGAGCAGTACTTC. This sequence encodes CASSLGIGTASSYEQYF.

The CDR3 is CASSDVEAFSDEQFF. The CDR3 DNA sequence: TGTGCCAGCAGTGATGTAGAGGCTTTTTCCGATGAGCAGTTCTTC. The chain is built from TRBV6-1 and TRBJ2-1; D remains unclear. Germline assignment: CDR1 MNHNS and CDR2 SASEGT. The V end lost 3 bases, the J end lost 8 bases, and 17 bases lay between the germline ends. The CDR3 contains 15 residues.

The chain is built from TRBV5-1 and TRBJ1-1; 10 bases match TRBD1. The J segment lost 6 bases and the V segment lost 3 bases, leaving 5 bases of the junction unmatched. This CDR3 has 14 amino acids. CDR1 and CDR2 (germline): SGHRS, YFSETQ. The CDR3 nucleotides are TGCGCCAGCAGCTGGGGACAGGGGAGACCTGAAGCTTTCTTT. Translated: CASSWGQGRPEAFF.

The chain has TRBV28 and TRBJ2-7; D is possibly TRBD2 (6 bases). This CDR3 has 15 residues. Trimming took off 0 bases at V and 2 bases at J, with 11 bases between the two ends. From germline, CDR1 is MDHEN and CDR2 SYDVKM. The DNA for the CDR3 is TGTGCCAGCAGTTTATGGACGACTAGGACCTACGAGCAGTACTTC. This codes for CASSLWTTRTYEQYF.

The chain employs TRBV19 and TRBJ2-3; 11 nucleotides line up with TRBD2. Germline trimming cut 6 bases from V and 4 bases from J; bases unmatched to any gene: 6. CDR3 length equals 15 residues. Looked up from germline, CDR1 is LNHDA and CDR2 is SQIVND (reference sequence). The CDR3 here is CASSFSGRASDTQYF. CDR3 in DNA: TGTGCCAGTAGCTTTAGCGGGAGGGCCTCAGATACGCAGTATTTT.

This chain uses TRBV14 with TRBJ2-7; D ambiguous. The length of the CDR3 is 13 residues. Trimming stripped 0 bases from V and 3 bases from J, with 6 bases between. Germline V CDR1 and CDR2: SGHDN, FVKESK. The CDR3 spells CASSQEVDYEQYF. The CDR3 bases are TGTGCCAGCAGCCAAGAGGTAGACTACGAGCAGTACTTC.

The rearrangement uses TRBV18 and TRBJ1-1, with D unresolved. Trimming pared 0 bases from V and 4 bases from J, leaving 12 bases between. The CDR3 has 15 amino acids. Germline lookup yields CDR1 KGHSH and CDR2 LQKENI. The CDR3 region is CASSPPHGEGTEAFF. The CDR3 bases are TGTGCCAGCTCACCACCGCACGGGGAGGGCACTGAAGCTTTCTTT.

The CDR3 DNA is TGTGCCAGCAGTGAAGGAGACTACTCCTACAATGAGCAGTTCTTC. It yields the protein CASSEGDYSYNEQFF. V and J are TRBV6-1 and TRBJ2-1, with TRBD2 as a possible D gene (5 bases). Per the germline V gene, CDR1 is MNHNS and CDR2 is SASEGT. This CDR3 has 15 residues. V lost 1 base and J lost 0, with 7 bases in between.

Here the CDR3 reads CASSLGQGPYEQYF. For the CDR3, the DNA is TGTGCCAGCAGCTTGGGACAGGGTCCATACGAGCAGTACTTC. This chain connects TRBV5-4 to TRBJ2-7; TRBD1 agrees at 7 bases. This CDR3 region has 14 residues. Per germline, CDR1 SGHNT and CDR2 YYREEE (reference sequence). J was trimmed by 4 bases and V by 0 bases; bases with no gene match: 4.

The chain recombines TRBV6-5 with TRBJ2-6, with D unresolved. This CDR3 is 16 amino acids long. In germline, CDR1 is MNHEY, CDR2 SVGAGI. V lost 2 bases and J lost 0, with 8 bases in between. The CDR3 sequence is CASSYGRPSGANVLTF. The CDR3 bases are TGTGCCAGCAGTTACGGCAGGCCCTCTGGGGCCAACGTCCTGACTTTC.

This chain links TRBV4-2 with TRBJ2-1; 9 bases are shared with TRBD2. With 0 bases clipped from V and 7 bases from J, the junction kept 1 base outside the gene matches. Germline V gives CDR1 LGHNA, CDR2 YNFKEQ. CDR3 length equals 14 residues. CDR3 sequence: CASSQDSGRNEQFF. The CDR3 nucleotides read TGTGCCAGCAGCCAAGATAGCGGGAGAAATGAGCAGTTCTTC.

This sequence joins TRBV5-1 and TRBJ2-5; maybe TRBD2 (5 bases). Germline values: CDR1 SGHRS, CDR2 YFSETQ. The V and J ends lost 6 bases and 0 bases respectively, with 15 bases between them. CDR3 size: 15 residues. The CDR3 DNA reads TGCGCCAGCAACACACTCGGGGTACACCAAGAGACCCAGTACTTC. It is translated as CASNTLGVHQETQYF.

The rearrangement links TRBV3-1 (or the pseudogene TRBV3-2) to TRBJ2-1, with D perhaps matching TRBD2 (5 bases). Germline values: CDR1 LGHDT, CDR2 YNNKEL (reference sequence). V was pared by 5 bases and J by 6 bases, with 14 bases between. The CDR3 consists of 14 residues. CDR3 coding DNA: TGTGCCAGCAGCTCCCGGGATTCCAGCAATGAGCAGTTCTTC. The encoded protein is CASSSRDSSNEQFF.

The chain couples TRBV25-1 to TRBJ2-1; D gene ambiguous. The CDR3 covers 14 residues. The germline V and J ends were trimmed by 2 bases and 3 bases, with 8 bases remaining between them. Germline V lookup: CDR1 MGHDK, CDR2 SYGVNS. CDR3 sequence: CASSEPPLYNEQFF. CDR3 bases: TGTGCCAGCAGTGAACCCCCCCTCTACAATGAGCAGTTCTTC.

This chain uses TRBV29-1 with TRBJ2-7; perhaps TRBD1 as D (7 bases). Germline V lookup: CDR1 SQVTM, CDR2 ANQGSEA. Trimming took off 3 bases at V and 7 bases at J, with 22 bases between the two ends. The CDR3 covers 15 residues. The CDR3 is CSVEKGARGEGEQYF. Written as DNA, the CDR3 is TGCAGCGTTGAGAAGGGCGCCAGGGGGGAAGGGGAGCAGTACTTC.

The chain couples TRBV6-5 to TRBJ2-3; 7 bases fit TRBD1. This CDR3 comprises 16 residues. Germline V gene lookup returns CDR1 MNHEY and CDR2 SVGAGI. Trimming cost V 0 bases and J 2 bases; bases outside gene matches: 5. The CDR3 nucleotides are TGTGCCAGCAGTTACTCGGCAGGGGGTTTCACAGATACGCAGTATTTT. Encoded protein: CASSYSAGGFTDTQYF.

The chain couples TRBV11-2 to TRBJ2-6; D gene ambiguous. CDR1 and CDR2 from the germline V gene are SGHAT and FQNNGV. V lost 5 bases, J lost 1 base, and 6 bases lay in between. The length of the CDR3 is 14 residues. CDR3 sequence: CASSLFSGANVLTF. CDR3 DNA: TGTGCCAGCAGCCTATTTTCTGGGGCCAACGTCCTGACTTTC.

This clone was detected only once. J is TRBJ2-1 and V is TRBV27; 11 bases agree with TRBD2. V dropped 5 bases and J dropped 7; count of bases not matched to a gene: 7. Germline CDR1 is MNHEY and CDR2 is SMNVEV (reference sequence). This CDR3 has 15 amino acids. The CDR3 nucleotides are TGTGCCAGCAGTCGGAAGGGGACTAGCGGAAATGAGCAGTTCTTC. This encodes CASSRKGTSGNEQFF.

V is TRBV15 and J is TRBJ1-4; 7 bases are a match to TRBD1. The CDR3 consists of 19 residues. Germline V gives CDR1 LNHNV, CDR2 YYDKDF (reference sequence). Trimming took 0 bases from V and 0 from J; bases not matched to a gene: 10. DNA of the CDR3: TGTGCCACCAGCAGAGATCTGGGCAGGGGGTATTCAACTAATGAAAAACTGTTTTTT. Its translation is CATSRDLGRGYSTNEKLFF.

The chain joins TRBV9 to TRBJ2-3, with D maybe TRBD1 (6 bases). V lost 0 bases, J lost 5 bases, and 13 bases lay in between. Germline CDR1 SGDLS, CDR2 YYNGEE. The CDR3 contains 15 residues. CDR3 sequence: CASSVEGHRGDTQYF. For the CDR3, the DNA is TGTGCCAGCAGCGTAGAGGGACACCGGGGAGATACGCAGTATTTT.

This clone was seen a handful of times. The chain carries TRBV6-4 and TRBJ2-3; TRBD2 aligns across 10 bases. Germline lookup yields CDR1 MRHNA and CDR2 SNTAGT. With V trimmed by 4 bases and J by 1 base, 2 bases remained unmatched. This CDR3 region has 15 residues. CDR3 bases: TGTGCCAGCAGTGCCCTAGCGGGAGGCACAGATACGCAGTATTTT. Translation gives CASSALAGGTDTQYF.

The V and J genes are TRBV7-9 and TRBJ1-1, with D possibly TRBD1 on 6 matching bases. From germline, CDR1 is SEHNR and CDR2 FQNEAQ (reference sequence). V gave up 5 bases and J gave up 3 bases, with 7 bases separating them. The CDR3 is 12 residues long. This CDR3 is CASSQGYTEAFF. The CDR3 DNA is TGTGCCAGCAGCCAGGGGTACACTGAAGCTTTCTTT.

This rearrangement joins TRBV5-6 to TRBJ2-7, with D perhaps matching TRBD2 (6 bases). Trimming stripped 3 bases from V and 2 bases from J, with 18 bases between. The CDR3 contains 16 residues. CDR1 is SGHDT, CDR2 YYEEEE, per germline. The CDR3 loop is CASSSIRPPGAYEQYF. The CDR3 region has the DNA TGTGCCAGCAGCTCGATAAGGCCGCCGGGGGCCTACGAGCAGTACTTC. Combining the CDR3 with reference TRBV5-6 and TRBJ2-7 gives the whole variable domain DAGVTQSPTHLIKTRGQQVTLRCSPKSGHDTVSWYQQALGQGPQFIFQYYEEEERQRGNFPDRFSGHQFPNYSSELNVNALLLGDSALYLCASSSIRPPGAYEQYFGPGTRLTVT.

This clone is a singleton in its sample. The chain carries TRBV19 and TRBJ2-5; 11 bases line up with TRBD2. Trimming removed 4 bases from V and 4 bases from J; junction bases left unmatched: 5. The CDR3 runs 15 residues. CDR1 and CDR2 from the germline V gene are LNHDA and SQIVND (reference sequence). The CDR3 DNA follows: TGTGCCAGTAGTAGTAGCGGGAGGGCCGCAGAGACCCAGTACTTC. This translates into CASSSSGRAAETQYF.

The V gene is TRBV3-1 (or the pseudogene TRBV3-2), the J gene TRBJ1-3; 8 bases match TRBD1. The ends lost 2 bases at V and 3 bases at J; junction bases unmatched: 0. CDR3 length equals 14 residues. Germline V gene lookup returns CDR1 LGHDT and CDR2 YNNKEL (reference sequence). CDR3 nucleotides: TGTGCCAGCAGCCAAACAGGGGGTGGAAACACCATATATTTT. This encodes CASSQTGGGNTIYF.

The V gene is TRBV7-2, the J gene TRBJ2-7, with 13 bases lining up with TRBD2. Per the germline V gene, CDR1 is SGHTA and CDR2 is FQGNSA. This CDR3 has 15 amino acids. Unmatched junction bases numbered 6, after V lost 4 bases and J lost 6 bases. The CDR3, as DNA: TGTGCCAGCAGCTCGACTAGCGGGAGGACGTCCGAGCAGTACTTC. This sequence encodes CASSSTSGRTSEQYF.

The chain carries TRBV5-1 and TRBJ2-3; a weak D match, TRBD2 (7 bases). Trimming cost V 5 bases and J 3 bases, with 16 bases left between them. The germline V gene encodes CDR1 SGHRS and CDR2 YFSETQ. The CDR3 consists of 15 residues. The CDR3 reads CASSRGSGGTDTQYF. The DNA for the CDR3 is TGCGCCAGCAGTAGGGGGTCCGGGGGGACAGATACGCAGTATTTT.

CDR3 protein: CASSQGLAEPFGEQYF. As DNA, the CDR3 is TGCGCCAGCAGCCAGGGACTAGCGGAACCCTTCGGAGAGCAGTACTTC. The chain is built from TRBV4-1 and TRBJ2-7, with TRBD2 matching 11 bases. Trimming cost V 3 bases and J 7 bases; bases outside gene matches: 11. Germline V gives CDR1 MGHRA, CDR2 YSYEKL. This CDR3 region has 16 residues.

The rearrangement links TRBV5-1 to TRBJ2-7; unclear D gene. The CDR3 spans 18 residues. Germline V gives CDR1 SGHRS, CDR2 YFSETQ. V lost 1 base and J lost 1, with 21 bases in between. The CDR3 sequence is CASSLRSPGQQSSYEQYF. For the CDR3, the DNA is TGCGCCAGCAGCTTGCGTTCCCCTGGGCAGCAATCGTCCTACGAGCAGTACTTC.